This T cell receptor beta chain came from a study of Graves' ophthalmopathy and Graves' hyperthyroidism. Across the study: Upon initial diagnosis and before any treatment, peripheral blood was collected.

Germline CDR1 DFQATT, CDR2 SNEGSKA (reference sequence). V was pared by 6 bases and J by 3 bases, with 4 bases of the junction left unmatched. This CDR3 contains 12 residues. The TCR beta CDR3 regions underwent amplification from RNA transcripts. Second-round multiplex PCR came after a first-round RT-PCR that employed HTBI primers. TCRdb recomputed calls from the multiplex PCR reads with MiXCR, one row per CDR3 protein. The sample records about 620,000 distinct CDR3 sequences, over 20% being singletons. This clonotype was counted at least ten times. The genes are TRBV20-1 and TRBJ1-2, with 7 bases that match TRBD1. The clonotype comes from a woman aged 18-29 years with stable Graves' hyperthyroidism. Some clones in this sample may be carry-over from other donors' samples. Sequencing was performed on peripheral blood. This CDR3 is CSAGDRDYGYTF. In DNA, the CDR3 is TGCAGTGCAGGCGACAGGGACTATGGCTACACCTTC.